Following are 20 T cell receptor beta chains from one sample sequenced in a study of shared clonotypes between healthy human individuals. Sequenced by immunoSEQ multiplex PCR; TCRdb stores in-frame clones only, minus some. The table has approximately 640,000 clones, less than 95% seen once. Sequencing used memory CD8+ T cells from PBMCs. Subset specified: CD45RO+ cells pooled with CCR7-negative TemRA cells. The receptors derive from a man aged 18 to 29 in good health. Some clones in this sample may be carry-over from other donors' samples.

The V gene is TRBV27, the J gene TRBJ2-1; 9 bases are shared with TRBD2. This CDR3 is built from 16 residues. After removal of 6 bases from V and 10 bases from J, the junction contained 16 bases not matched to a gene. CDR1 is MNHEY, CDR2 SMNVEV, per germline (reference sequence). CDR3 protein: CASSPLGVAGVYEQFF. Here the CDR3 DNA reads TGTGCCAGCAGCCCCCTTGGGGTAGCGGGAGTTTACGAGCAGTTCTTC.

The genes are TRBV5-5 and TRBJ1-2; no firm D call. V was clipped by 4 bases and J by 3 bases, with 13 bases between them. The CDR3 is 14 residues long. The germline V gene has CDR1 SGHKS and CDR2 YYEKEE (reference sequence). For the CDR3, the DNA is TGTGCCAGCAGCACGGACCTGGGAGACTATGGCTACACCTTC. This gives the protein CASSTDLGDYGYTF.

The V and J genes are TRBV6-6 and TRBJ2-3, with no clear D. The germline V gene encodes CDR1 MNHNY and CDR2 SVGAGI (reference sequence). Trimming removed 2 bases at V and 1 base at J, with 13 bases between. The length of the CDR3 is 16 residues. Here the CDR3 DNA reads TGTGCCAGCAGTTACAACACGTACCAGGGCACAGATACGCAGTATTTT. It yields the protein CASSYNTYQGTDTQYF.

The chain combines TRBV2 with TRBJ2-1; D possibly corresponds to TRBD1 (6 bases). The CDR3 has 14 amino acids. V gave up 9 bases and J gave up 12 bases, with 24 bases separating them. Germline V gene lookup returns CDR1 SNHLY and CDR2 FYNNEI. CDR3 amino acids: CASFQNTGPVGQFF. CDR3 DNA sequence: TGTGCCAGTTTCCAGAACACAGGGCCGGTGGGGCAGTTCTTC.

In DNA, the CDR3 is TGTGCCAGCAGCCCACTGGTGGGGGCCGGGGAGCTGTTTTTT. Amino acid sequence: CASSPLVGAGELFF. This chain connects TRBV11-2 to TRBJ2-2; D tentatively reads TRBD1 or TRBD2 (5 bases each). Trimming stripped 5 bases from V and 6 bases from J, with 13 bases between. Germline CDR1 SGHAT, CDR2 FQNNGV. This CDR3 has 14 amino acids. The variable domain in full, completed from reference TRBV11-2 and TRBJ2-2, reads EAGVAQSPRYKIIEKRQSVAFWCNPISGHATLYWYQQILGQGPKLLIQFQNNGVVDDSQLPKDRFSAERLKGVDSTLKIQPAKLEDSAVYLCASSPLVGAGELFFGEGSRLTVL.

This clone was seen a single time. The rearrangement links TRBV15 to TRBJ2-1, with D perhaps assigned TRBD1 or TRBD2 (7 bases each). Germline CDR1 is LNHNV and CDR2 is YYDKDF (reference sequence). Trimming removed 3 bases from V and 4 bases from J, with 13 bases in between. This CDR3 comprises 15 residues. The chain's CDR3 is CATSSRGGRYNEQFF. CDR3 DNA: TGTGCCACCAGCAGCAGGGGGGGGAGATACAATGAGCAGTTCTTC.

This chain links TRBV11-2 with TRBJ2-7, with 8 bases identical to TRBD1. The trim removed 2 bases at V and 6 bases at J, leaving 6 bases unmatched. Germline V gives CDR1 SGHAT, CDR2 FQNNGV. This CDR3 is built from 14 residues. CDR3 in DNA: TGTGCCAGCAGCTTATTCACAGGGGGAGGCGAGCAGTACTTC. It is translated as CASSLFTGGGEQYF.

This clone was picked up one time. The rearrangement uses TRBV28 and TRBJ2-7; TRBD1 might be the D (5 bases). This CDR3 is built from 13 residues. Germline loops: CDR1 MDHEN, CDR2 SYDVKM. V was cut by 5 bases and J by 5 bases, with 13 bases left in between. The CDR3 loop is CASSLQNRNEQYF. The CDR3 DNA reads as TGTGCCAGCAGTCTCCAGAACAGGAACGAGCAGTACTTC.

V and J are TRBV27 and TRBJ2-5; either TRBD1 or TRBD2 may supply D (6 bases each). Germline lookup yields CDR1 MNHEY and CDR2 SMNVEV (reference sequence). V gave up 3 bases and J gave up 6 bases, with 20 bases separating them. CDR3 size: 16 residues. The DNA for the CDR3 is TGTGCCAGCAGTTTGGTTGCGGAGGGGGGTTCACAGACCCAGTACTTC. This encodes CASSLVAEGGSQTQYF.

V gene TRBV7-9 combines with J gene TRBJ1-4, with 7 bases aligning to TRBD1. The V segment lost 5 bases and the J segment 0 bases; nucleotides outside the gene matches: 9. CDR3 length equals 17 residues. The V gene's germline CDR1 is SEHNR and CDR2 FQNEAQ (reference sequence). CDR3 sequence: CASSPRRGPATNEKLFF. For the CDR3, the DNA is TGTGCCAGCAGCCCGCGTAGGGGGCCTGCAACTAATGAAAAACTGTTTTTT.

This clone was found once. The V and J genes are TRBV4-3 and TRBJ2-7, with 7 bases lining up with TRBD1. The germline gives CDR1 LGHNA, CDR2 YSLEER. CDR3 length equals 15 residues. The trim removed 1 base at V and 6 bases at J, leaving 9 bases unmatched. CDR3 in amino acids: CASSQGQGLRGEQYF. DNA for the CDR3: TGCGCCAGCAGCCAAGGACAGGGTCTCAGGGGCGAGCAGTACTTC.

DNA of the CDR3: TGTGCCAGCAGCTTCGGACAAGACGACTACGAGCAGTACTTC. As protein: CASSFGQDDYEQYF. J is TRBJ2-7 and V is TRBV5-8; tentatively, D is TRBD1 (5 bases). The CDR3 contains 14 residues. Germline V gene lookup returns CDR1 SGHTS and CDR2 YDEGEE. The ends were cut back, 2 bases at V and 3 bases at J, with 12 bases in the middle.

As to this clone: Without the conserved terminal phenylalanine or tryptophan, this CDR3 likely stems from a read error. No DNA is shown, since the ends of the CDR3 on it are uncertain; the CDR3 is the one TCRdb lists. This chain links TRBV7-9 with TRBJ1-1. The germline gives CDR1 SEHNR, CDR2 FQNEAQ (reference sequence). From its first to its last residue, the CDR3 has 10 amino acids. The CDR3 region is CASSVVRGKV.

This clone appeared a few times. The chain links TRBV27 to TRBJ2-7; D may correspond to TRBD1 or TRBD2 (5 bases each). V was shortened by 8 bases and J by 2 bases, with 13 bases between the two germline ends. The CDR3 is 13 residues long. Per the germline V gene, CDR1 is MNHEY and CDR2 is SMNVEV (reference sequence). DNA for the CDR3: TGTGCCAGCCGTCCGGTGGGGGCCTACGAGCAGTACTTC. Translating it yields CASRPVGAYEQYF.

The V call is TRBV9, the J call TRBJ2-3, with a possible D match to TRBD2 (6 bases). V dropped 4 bases and J dropped 0 bases, with 9 bases sitting between them. Germline CDR1 and CDR2: SGDLS and YYNGEE. The CDR3 is 14 amino acids. The DNA for the CDR3 is TGTGCCAGCAGCCTTGGGGGGAGCACAGATACGCAGTATTTT. Translating it yields CASSLGGSTDTQYF. Drawing the rest from reference TRBV9 and TRBJ2-3, the complete variable domain is DSGVTQTPKHLITATGQRVTLRCSPRSGDLSVYWYQQSLDQGLQFLIQYYNGEERAKGNILERFSAQQFPDLHSELNLSSLELGDSALYFCASSLGGSTDTQYFGPGTRLTVL.

The chain uses TRBV9 and TRBJ1-2; D unresolved. V dropped 4 bases and J dropped 6 bases, with 7 bases sitting between them. The germline CDR1 and CDR2 sequences are SGDLS and YYNGEE. CDR3 length: 11 amino acids. The CDR3 spells CASSPQHGYTF. The CDR3 bases are TGTGCCAGCAGCCCTCAGCATGGCTACACCTTC.

The chain has TRBV9 and TRBJ2-1, with D uncertain. V dropped 1 base and J dropped 0 bases, with 8 bases sitting between them. The V gene's germline CDR1 is SGDLS and CDR2 YYNGEE. CDR3 length: 15 residues. Here the CDR3 DNA reads TGTGCCAGCAGCGTACTGTCGGTCTCCTACAATGAGCAGTTCTTC. Translation gives CASSVLSVSYNEQFF.

The rearrangement links TRBV4-1 to TRBJ2-1; 7 bases align to TRBD2. Losses at the gene ends were 0 bases for V and 6 bases for J; bases not matched to a gene: 8. Germline CDR1 and CDR2: MGHRA and YSYEKL. This CDR3 region has 16 residues. The CDR3 DNA follows: TGCGCCAGCAGCCAAGAGGGCGGCGGGAGTTTCAATGAGCAGTTCTTC. Translation: CASSQEGGGSFNEQFF.

The chain recombines TRBV4-1 with TRBJ2-7, with D unresolved. V was trimmed by 0 bases and J by 3 bases, leaving 12 bases between them. Germline V lookup: CDR1 MGHRA, CDR2 YSYEKL. This CDR3 has 15 residues. The DNA of the CDR3 is TGCGCCAGCAGCCAAGATAGGCAGAACCTCTACGAGCAGTACTTC. Protein sequence: CASSQDRQNLYEQYF.

Worth noting for this clone: At the DNA level, this CDR3 is encoded by other sequences in the same sample as well. The J gene is TRBJ1-5, the V gene TRBV27, with TRBD1 as a possible D gene (6 bases). V was cut by 4 bases and J by 3 bases, with 10 bases left in between. The germline V gene has CDR1 MNHEY and CDR2 SMNVEV (reference sequence). The CDR3 is 14 amino acids. The CDR3 loop is CASSSQGSNQPQHF. CDR3 coding DNA: TGTGCCAGCAGTTCCCAGGGGTCCAATCAGCCCCAGCATTTT.